Sequencing of this T cell receptor (beta chain) was carried out in a study of T cell changes during pregnancy in multiple sclerosis. The table came from immunoSEQ multiplex PCR; TCRdb's copy has only in-frame clones and leaves some out. The table lists 70,000 to 85,000 clones, about 90% of them singletons. Germline CDR1 reads SGDLS; CDR2 reads YYNGEE. CDR3 size: 16 residues. Trimming at V came to 3 bases and at J to 2 bases, leaving 7 bases not matched to a gene. The rearrangement uses TRBV9 and TRBJ2-3; the match to TRBD2 covers 9 bases. The sequenced sample was peripheral blood, obtained before pregnancy. The origin of this receptor is a female donor with multiple sclerosis, enrolled in a pregnancy study. CDR3 sequence: CASSAVTSGTTDTQYF. DNA for the CDR3: TGTGCCAGCAGCGCCGTGACTAGCGGAACCACAGATACGCAGTATTTT. The full variable domain, completed using reference TRBV9 and TRBJ2-3, is DSGVTQTPKHLITATGQRVTLRCSPRSGDLSVYWYQQSLDQGLQFLIQYYNGEERAKGNILERFSAQQFPDLHSELNLSSLELGDSALYFCASSAVTSGTTDTQYFGPGTRLTVL.